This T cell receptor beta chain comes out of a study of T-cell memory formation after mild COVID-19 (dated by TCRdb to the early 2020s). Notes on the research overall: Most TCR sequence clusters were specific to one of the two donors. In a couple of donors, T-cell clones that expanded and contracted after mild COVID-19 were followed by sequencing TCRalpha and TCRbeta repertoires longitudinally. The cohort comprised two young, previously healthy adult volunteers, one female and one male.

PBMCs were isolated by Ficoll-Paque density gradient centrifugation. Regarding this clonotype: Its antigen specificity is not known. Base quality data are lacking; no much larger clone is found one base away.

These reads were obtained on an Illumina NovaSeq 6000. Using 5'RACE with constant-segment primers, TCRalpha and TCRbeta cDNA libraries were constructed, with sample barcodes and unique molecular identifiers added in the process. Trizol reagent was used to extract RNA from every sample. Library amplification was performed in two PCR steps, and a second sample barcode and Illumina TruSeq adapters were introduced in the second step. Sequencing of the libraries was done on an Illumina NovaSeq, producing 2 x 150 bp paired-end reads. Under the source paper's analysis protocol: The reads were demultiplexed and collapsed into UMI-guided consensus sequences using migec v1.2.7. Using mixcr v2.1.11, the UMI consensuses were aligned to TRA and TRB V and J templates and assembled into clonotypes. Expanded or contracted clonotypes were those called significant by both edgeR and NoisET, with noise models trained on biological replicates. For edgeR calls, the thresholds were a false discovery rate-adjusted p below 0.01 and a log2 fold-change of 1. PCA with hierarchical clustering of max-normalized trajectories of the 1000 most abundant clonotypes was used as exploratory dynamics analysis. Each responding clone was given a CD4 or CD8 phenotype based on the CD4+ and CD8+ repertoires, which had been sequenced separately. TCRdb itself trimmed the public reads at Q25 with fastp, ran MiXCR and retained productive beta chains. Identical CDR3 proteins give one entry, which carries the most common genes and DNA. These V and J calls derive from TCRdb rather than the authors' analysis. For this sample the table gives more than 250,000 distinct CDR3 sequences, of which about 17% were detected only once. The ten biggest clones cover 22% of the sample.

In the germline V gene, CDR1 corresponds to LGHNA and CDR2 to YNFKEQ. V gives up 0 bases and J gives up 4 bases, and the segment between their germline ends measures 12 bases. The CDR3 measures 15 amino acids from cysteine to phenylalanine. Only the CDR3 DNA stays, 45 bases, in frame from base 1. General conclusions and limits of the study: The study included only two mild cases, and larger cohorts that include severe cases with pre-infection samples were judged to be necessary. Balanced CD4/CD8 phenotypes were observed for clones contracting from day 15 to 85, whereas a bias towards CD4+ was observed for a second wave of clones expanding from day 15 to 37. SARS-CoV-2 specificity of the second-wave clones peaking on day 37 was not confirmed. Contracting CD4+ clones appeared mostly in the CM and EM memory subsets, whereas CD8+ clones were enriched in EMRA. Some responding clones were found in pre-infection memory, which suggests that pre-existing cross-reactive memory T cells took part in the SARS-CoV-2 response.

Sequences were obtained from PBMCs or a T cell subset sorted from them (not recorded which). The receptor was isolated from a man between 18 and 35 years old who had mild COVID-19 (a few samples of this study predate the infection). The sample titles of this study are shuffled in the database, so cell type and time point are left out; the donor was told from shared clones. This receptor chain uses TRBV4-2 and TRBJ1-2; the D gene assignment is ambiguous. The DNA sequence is TGTGCCAGCAGCCAAGATACAGATTGGGGCTATGGCTACACCTTC. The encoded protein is CASSQDTDWGYGYTF.